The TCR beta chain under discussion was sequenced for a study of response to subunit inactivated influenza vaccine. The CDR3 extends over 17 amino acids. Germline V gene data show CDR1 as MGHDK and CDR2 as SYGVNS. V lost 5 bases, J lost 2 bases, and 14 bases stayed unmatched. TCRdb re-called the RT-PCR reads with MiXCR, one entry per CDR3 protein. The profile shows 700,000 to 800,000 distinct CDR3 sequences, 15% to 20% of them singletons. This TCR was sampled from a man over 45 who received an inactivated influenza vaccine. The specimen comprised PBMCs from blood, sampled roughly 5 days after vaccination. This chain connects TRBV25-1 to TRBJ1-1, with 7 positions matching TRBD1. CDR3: CASSPRRGGQLNTEAFF. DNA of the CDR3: TGTGCCAGCAGTCCTAGGAGAGGGGGCCAGCTAAACACTGAAGCTTTCTTT. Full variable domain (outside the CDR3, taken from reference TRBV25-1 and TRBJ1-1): EADIYQTPRYLVIGTGKKITLECSQTMGHDKMYWYQQDPGMELHLIHYSYGVNSTEKGDLSSESTVSRIRTEHFPLTLESARPSHTSQYLCASSPRRGGQLNTEAFFGQGTRLTVV.